This is a list of T cell receptor beta chains from one sample in a study of CD8+ T cells in alopecia areata. Measured with immunoSEQ multiplex PCR; TCRdb has only the in-frame clones, and not every one. Among over 120,000 clones listed, about 51% were seen once. Sequenced here: CD4+ T cells sorted from blood, sampled at week 0. The receptor source for this set is a human donor with alopecia areata. The CDR3 runs from the conserved cysteine through the conserved F or W. D genes are given only for firm matches. Size is stated for part of the rows, as once, few or many counts, or as a class when the clone is expanded.

v_gene	abundance	j_gene	d_gene	CDR3nt	CDR3aa
TRBV29-1	.	TRBJ2-5	.	TGCAGCGTTGGCCCGGGAACGTGGGAGACCCAGTACTTC	CSVGPGTWETQYF
TRBV5-1	.	TRBJ1-1	.	TGCGCCAGCGCCAACAAGTTGAACACTGAAGCTTTCTTT	CASANKLNTEAFF
TRBV7-2	few	TRBJ2-5	TRBD2	TGTGCCAGCAGCCGTGGACTAGCGGGAGAAGAGACCCAGTACTTC	CASSRGLAGEETQYF
TRBV29-1	.	TRBJ2-1	.	TGCAGCGTGGGGAAAAACGGGGAGCAGTTCTTC	CSVGKNGEQFF
TRBV29-1	few	TRBJ2-4	.	TGCAGCGTTGAGGGGAGGTTACAGGAGAACATTCAGTACTTC	CSVEGRLQENIQYF
TRBV30	.	TRBJ2-7	.	TGTGCCTGGACGACGTCCTACGAGCAGTACTTC	CAWTTSYEQYF
TRBV7-2	.	TRBJ1-5	.	TGTGCCAGCAGCTCCGGGGGGGTTCAGCCCCAGCATTTT	CASSSGGVQPQHF
TRBV29-1	few	TRBJ1-1	.	TGCAGCGTTGTCAAGACATCGAACACTGAAGCTTTCTTT	CSVVKTSNTEAFF
TRBV27	.	TRBJ1-2	.	TGTGCCAGCAGTTTATCGGGACAAAACCAGGCGGGCTACACCTTC	CASSLSGQNQAGYTF
TRBV5-1	.	TRBJ2-7	TRBD1	TGCGCCAGCAGCTTCTCAGGGGGCGAGCAGTACTTC	CASSFSGGEQYF
TRBV9	.	TRBJ2-7	.	TGTGCCAGCAGCGTAGAATTTCGGAACTACGAGCAGTACTTC	CASSVEFRNYEQYF
TRBV14	.	TRBJ1-5	.	TGTGCCAGCAGCCGAACCATTCAAGGGGAAGGAAATCAGCCCCAGCATTTT	CASSRTIQGEGNQPQHF
TRBV30	.	TRBJ1-2	.	TGTGCCTGGAGTTTCGGGGGGAGAGCCTATGGCTACACCTTC	CAWSFGGRAYGYTF
TRBV18	.	TRBJ2-3	TRBD2	TGTGCCAGCTCACCCCTAGCGGGAGGAGAACATACGCAGTATTTT	CASSPLAGGEHTQYF
TRBV6-5	.	TRBJ2-2	.	TGTGCCAGCAGTTACCCGACGTCAGGGAACACCGGGGAGCTGTTTTTT	CASSYPTSGNTGELFF
TRBV18	.	TRBJ1-1	.	TGTGCCAGCTCACCCCCCGGGACGGTGAACACTGAAGCTTTCTTT	CASSPPGTVNTEAFF
TRBV29-1	.	TRBJ2-7	.	TGCAGCGTTGCGGGAGCCTCTGGCCCTTACGAGCAGTACTTC	CSVAGASGPYEQYF
TRBV6-5	few	TRBJ2-5	.	TGTGCCAGTCAACTAGCCGGGGGAGAGACCCAGTACTTC	CASQLAGGETQYF
TRBV7-9	.	TRBJ1-2	TRBD1	TGTGCCAGCAGCTCCAGACAGGGCACCCCAGGGGGCTACACCTTC	CASSSRQGTPGGYTF
TRBV14	.	TRBJ2-5	.	TGTGCCAGCAGCCAAGGATCGGCGGGACAAGAGACCCAGTACTTC	CASSQGSAGQETQYF
TRBV18	few	TRBJ2-7	.	TGTGCCAGCTCACCAACGGGGGCTCCCCCCTACGAGCAGTACTTC	CASSPTGAPPYEQYF
TRBV7-9	.	TRBJ2-5	TRBD2	TGTGCCAGCAGCTTAGCGGGACTAGTGAGGAGCGAGACCCAGTACTTC	CASSLAGLVRSETQYF
TRBV7-9	.	TRBJ1-2	.	TGTGCCAGCAGTGCTTCCGGGGGTTGGGATGGCTACACCTTC	CASSASGGWDGYTF
TRBV19	few	TRBJ1-5	TRBD1	TGTGCCAGTACAGGGGGAAGCAATCAGCCCCAGCATTTT	CASTGGSNQPQHF
TRBV7-8	.	TRBJ2-1	TRBD2	TGTGCCAGCAGTCGGACTAGCGGAGCCAATGAGCAGTTCTTC	CASSRTSGANEQFF
TRBV4-2	.	TRBJ1-1	.	TGTGCCAGCAGCCAAGATCACGGAAGGGAAGCTTTCTTT	CASSQDHGREAFF
TRBV29-1	.	TRBJ2-5	TRBD2	TGCAGCGTTGGTCCCCCTAGCGGGAACGGAGAGACCCAGTACTTC	CSVGPPSGNGETQYF
TRBV4-2	.	TRBJ2-7	.	TGTGCCAGCAGCCAAGATGTGCAAGGGGTGGGCTCCTACGAGCAGTACTTC	CASSQDVQGVGSYEQYF
TRBV14	.	TRBJ2-6	TRBD2	TGTGCCAGCAGCCAAGAGACTAGCGGGAAGGGGGCCAACGTCCTGACTTTC	CASSQETSGKGANVLTF
TRBV9	.	TRBJ2-7	.	TGTGCCAGCAGCGTAGGTGCTACCTACGAGCAGTACTTC	CASSVGATYEQYF
TRBV29-1	few	TRBJ2-7	TRBD2	TGCAGCGTTGAAGATCTTACTAGCGGGAACCACGAGCAGTACTTC	CSVEDLTSGNHEQYF
TRBV2	.	TRBJ2-7	.	TGTGCCAGCAGTGGGAACCCCGGGGCCGAGCAGTACTTC	CASSGNPGAEQYF